This TCR beta chain was recorded in a study of T-cell memory formation after mild COVID-19. Whole-study context: The study found TCR clusters largely donor specific.

This clonotype was observed a few times. The CDR3 loop spans 14 amino acids. V lost 0 bases, J lost 5 bases, and 10 bases lay in between. Germline lookup yields CDR1 LGHNA and CDR2 YNFKEQ. UMIs and sample barcodes were carried by the TCR alpha and TCR beta cDNA libraries that 5'RACE produced using constant-segment primers. TCRdb analysed the 5' RACE reads with MiXCR anew, one entry per CDR3 protein. Of some 320,000 distinct CDR3 sequences listed, roughly an eighth are singletons. The TCR sequence derives from a man younger than 30 who had mild COVID-19 (a few samples of this study predate the infection). Cell type and time point are not known. The chain uses TRBV4-2 and TRBJ2-5; D may be TRBD1 (6 bases). Sample: PBMCs or a T cell subset sorted from them (not recorded which). The CDR3 here is CASSQEGARETQYF. CDR3 DNA: TGTGCCAGCAGCCAAGAGGGGGCGCGGGAGACCCAGTACTTC.